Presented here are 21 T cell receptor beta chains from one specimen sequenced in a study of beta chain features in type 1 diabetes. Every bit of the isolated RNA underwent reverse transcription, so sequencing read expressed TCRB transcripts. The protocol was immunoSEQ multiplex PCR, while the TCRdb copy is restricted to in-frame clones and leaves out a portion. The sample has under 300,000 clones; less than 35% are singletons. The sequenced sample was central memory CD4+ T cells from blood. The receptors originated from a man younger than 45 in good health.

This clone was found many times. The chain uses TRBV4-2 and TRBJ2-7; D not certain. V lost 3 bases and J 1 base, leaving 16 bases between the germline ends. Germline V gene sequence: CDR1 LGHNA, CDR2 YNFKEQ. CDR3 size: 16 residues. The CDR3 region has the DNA TGTGCCAGCAGCCAGGCCGTAGGCCAGGCGTCCTACGAGCAGTACTTC. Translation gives CASSQAVGQASYEQYF.

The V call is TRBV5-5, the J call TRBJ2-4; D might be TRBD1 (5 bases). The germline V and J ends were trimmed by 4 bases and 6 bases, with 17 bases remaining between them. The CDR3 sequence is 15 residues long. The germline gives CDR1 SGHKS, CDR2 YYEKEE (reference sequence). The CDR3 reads CASSPGVVDRNIQYF. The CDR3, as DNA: TGTGCCAGCAGCCCGGGTGTGGTTGACAGAAACATTCAGTACTTC. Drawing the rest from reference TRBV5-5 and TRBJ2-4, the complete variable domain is DAGVTQSPTHLIKTRGQQVTLRCSPISGHKSVSWYQQVLGQGPQFIFQYYEKEERGRGNFPDRFSARQFPNYSSELNVNALLLGDSALYLCASSPGVVDRNIQYFGAGTRLSVL.

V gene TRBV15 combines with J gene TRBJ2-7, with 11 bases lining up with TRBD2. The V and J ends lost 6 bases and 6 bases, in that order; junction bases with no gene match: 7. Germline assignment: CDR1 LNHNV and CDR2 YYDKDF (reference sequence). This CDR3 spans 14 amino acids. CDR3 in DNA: TGTGCCACCAGTCCTACTAGCGGGAGTTCCGAGCAGTACTTC. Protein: CATSPTSGSSEQYF. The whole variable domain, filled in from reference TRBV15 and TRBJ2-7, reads DAMVIQNPRYQVTQFGKPVTLSCSQTLNHNVMYWYQQKSSQAPKLLFHYYDKDFNNEADTPDNFQSRRPNTSFCFLDIRSPGLGDTAMYLCATSPTSGSSEQYFGPGTRLTVT.

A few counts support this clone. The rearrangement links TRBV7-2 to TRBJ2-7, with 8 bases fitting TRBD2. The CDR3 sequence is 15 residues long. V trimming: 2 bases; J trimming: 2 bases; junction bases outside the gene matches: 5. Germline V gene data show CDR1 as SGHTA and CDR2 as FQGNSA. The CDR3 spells CASSLYGGGPYEQYF. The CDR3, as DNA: TGTGCCAGCAGCTTATACGGCGGGGGGCCCTACGAGCAGTACTTC.

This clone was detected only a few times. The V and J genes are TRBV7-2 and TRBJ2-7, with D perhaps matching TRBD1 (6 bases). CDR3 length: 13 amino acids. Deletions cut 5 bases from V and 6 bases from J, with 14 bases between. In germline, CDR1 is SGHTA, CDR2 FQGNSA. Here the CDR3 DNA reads TGTGCCAGCAGCCGGGACAACACTCTCGAGCAGTACTTC. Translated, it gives CASSRDNTLEQYF.

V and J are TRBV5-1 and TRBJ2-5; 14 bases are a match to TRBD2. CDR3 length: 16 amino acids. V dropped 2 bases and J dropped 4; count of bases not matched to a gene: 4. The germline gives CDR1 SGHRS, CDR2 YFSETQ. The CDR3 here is CASSLGLAGGSETQYF. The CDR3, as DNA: TGCGCCAGCAGCTTAGGACTAGCGGGGGGCTCAGAGACCCAGTACTTC.

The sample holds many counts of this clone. CDR3 loop: CASSQGAGTGELFF. CDR3 DNA: TGTGCCAGCAGCCAAGGGGCGGGCACCGGGGAGCTGTTTTTT. The V and J genes are TRBV7-2 and TRBJ2-2; D may be TRBD1 or TRBD2 (5 bases each). Per germline, CDR1 SGHTA and CDR2 FQGNSA. V was clipped by 5 bases and J by 4 bases, with 11 bases between them. CDR3 length: 14 residues.

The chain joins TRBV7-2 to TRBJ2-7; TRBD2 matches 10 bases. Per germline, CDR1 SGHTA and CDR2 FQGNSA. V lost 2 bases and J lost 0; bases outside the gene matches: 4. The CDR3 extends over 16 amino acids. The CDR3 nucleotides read TGTGCCAGCAGCTTACCCAGCGGGAGGGACTCCTACGAGCAGTACTTC. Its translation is CASSLPSGRDSYEQYF.

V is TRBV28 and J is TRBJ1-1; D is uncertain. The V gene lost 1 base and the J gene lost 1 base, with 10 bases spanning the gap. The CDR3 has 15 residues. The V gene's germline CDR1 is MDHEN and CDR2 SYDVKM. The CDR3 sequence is CASSLSGGGNTEAFF. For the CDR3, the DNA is TGTGCCAGCAGTTTATCGGGCGGAGGGAACACTGAAGCTTTCTTT.

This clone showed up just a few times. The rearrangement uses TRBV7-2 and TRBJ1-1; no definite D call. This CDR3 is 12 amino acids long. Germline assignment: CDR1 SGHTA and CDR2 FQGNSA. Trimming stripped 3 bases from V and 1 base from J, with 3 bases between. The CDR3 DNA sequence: TGTGCCAGCAGCTTCGAGAACACTGAAGCTTTCTTT. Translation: CASSFENTEAFF. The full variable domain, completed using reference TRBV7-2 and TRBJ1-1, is GAGVSQSPSNKVTEKGKDVELRCDPISGHTALYWYRQSLGQGLEFLIYFQGNSAPDKSGLPSDRFSAERTGGSVSTLTIQRTQQEDSAVYLCASSFENTEAFFGQGTRLTVV.

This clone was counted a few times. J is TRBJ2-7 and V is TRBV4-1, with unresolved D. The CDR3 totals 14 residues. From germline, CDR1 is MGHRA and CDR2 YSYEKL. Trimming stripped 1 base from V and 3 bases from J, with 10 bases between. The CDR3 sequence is CASSQAGRSYEQYF. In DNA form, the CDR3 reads TGCGCCAGCAGCCAAGCTGGCAGGAGCTACGAGCAGTACTTC.

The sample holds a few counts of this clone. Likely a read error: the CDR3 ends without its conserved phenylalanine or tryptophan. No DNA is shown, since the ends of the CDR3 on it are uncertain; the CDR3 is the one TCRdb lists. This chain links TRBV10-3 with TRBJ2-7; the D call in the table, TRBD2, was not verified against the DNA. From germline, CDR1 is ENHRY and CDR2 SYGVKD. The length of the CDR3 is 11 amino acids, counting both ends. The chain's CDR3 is CAISGPGLDNL.

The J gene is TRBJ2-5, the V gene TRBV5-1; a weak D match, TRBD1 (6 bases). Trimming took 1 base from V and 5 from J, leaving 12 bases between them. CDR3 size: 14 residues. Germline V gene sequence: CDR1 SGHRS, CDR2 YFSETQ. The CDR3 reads CASSLIGGMETQYF. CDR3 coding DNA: TGCGCCAGCAGCTTGATAGGGGGAATGGAGACCCAGTACTTC.

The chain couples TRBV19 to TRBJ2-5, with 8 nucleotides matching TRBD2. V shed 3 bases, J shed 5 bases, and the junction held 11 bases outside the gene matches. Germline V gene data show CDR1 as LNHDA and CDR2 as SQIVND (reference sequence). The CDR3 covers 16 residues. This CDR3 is CASSIGAGDLPETQYF. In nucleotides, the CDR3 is TGTGCCAGTAGTATCGGAGCGGGGGACCTCCCGGAGACCCAGTACTTC.

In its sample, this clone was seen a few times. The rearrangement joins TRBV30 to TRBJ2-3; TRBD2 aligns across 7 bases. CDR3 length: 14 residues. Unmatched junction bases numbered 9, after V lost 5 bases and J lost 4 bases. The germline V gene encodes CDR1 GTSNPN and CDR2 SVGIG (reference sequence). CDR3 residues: CAWGRGMQADTQYF. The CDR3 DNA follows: TGTGCCTGGGGGAGGGGCATGCAAGCAGATACGCAGTATTTT.

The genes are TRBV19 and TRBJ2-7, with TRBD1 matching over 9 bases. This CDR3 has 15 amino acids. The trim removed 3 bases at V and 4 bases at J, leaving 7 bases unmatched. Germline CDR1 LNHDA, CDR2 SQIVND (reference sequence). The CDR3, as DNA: TGTGCCAGTAGTATGGCCCCGGACAGGGGATACGAGCAGTACTTC. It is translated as CASSMAPDRGYEQYF.

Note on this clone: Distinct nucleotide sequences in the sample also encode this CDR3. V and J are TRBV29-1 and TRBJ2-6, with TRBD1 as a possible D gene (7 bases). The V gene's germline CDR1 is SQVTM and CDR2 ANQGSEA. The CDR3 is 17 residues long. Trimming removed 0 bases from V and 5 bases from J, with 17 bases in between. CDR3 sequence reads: CSVEENQAGGRANVLTF. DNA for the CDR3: TGCAGCGTTGAAGAGAACCAGGCAGGGGGGCGGGCCAACGTCCTGACTTTC. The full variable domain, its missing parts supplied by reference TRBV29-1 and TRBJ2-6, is SAVISQKPSRDICQRGTSLTIQCQVDSQVTMMFWYRQQPGQSLTLIATANQGSEATYESGFVIDKFPISRPNLTFSTLTVSNMSPEDSSIYLCSVEENQAGGRANVLTFGAGSRLTVL.

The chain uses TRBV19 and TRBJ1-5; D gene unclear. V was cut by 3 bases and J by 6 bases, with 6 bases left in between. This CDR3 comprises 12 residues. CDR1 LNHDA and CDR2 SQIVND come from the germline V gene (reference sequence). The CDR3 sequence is CASSMSVQPQHF. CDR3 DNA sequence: TGTGCCAGTAGTATGTCGGTTCAGCCCCAGCATTTT. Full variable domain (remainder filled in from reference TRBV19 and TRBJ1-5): DGGITQSPKYLFRKEGQNVTLSCEQNLNHDAMYWYRQDPGQGLRLIYYSQIVNDFQKGDIAEGYSVSREKKESFPLTVTSAQKNPTAFYLCASSMSVQPQHFGDGTRLSIL.

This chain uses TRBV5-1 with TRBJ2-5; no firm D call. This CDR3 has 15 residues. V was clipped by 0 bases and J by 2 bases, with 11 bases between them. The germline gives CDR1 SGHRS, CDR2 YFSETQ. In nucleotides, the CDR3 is TGCGCCAGCAGCTTGGGTATGCAGGTTCAAGAGACCCAGTACTTC. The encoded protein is CASSLGMQVQETQYF.

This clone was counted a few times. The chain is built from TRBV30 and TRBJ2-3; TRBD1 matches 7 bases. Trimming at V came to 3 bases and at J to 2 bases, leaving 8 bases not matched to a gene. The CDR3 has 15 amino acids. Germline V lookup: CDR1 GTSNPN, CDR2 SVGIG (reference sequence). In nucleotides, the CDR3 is TGTGCCTGGAGCGGGACAGTGCGAATCACAGATACGCAGTATTTT. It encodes CAWSGTVRITDTQYF.

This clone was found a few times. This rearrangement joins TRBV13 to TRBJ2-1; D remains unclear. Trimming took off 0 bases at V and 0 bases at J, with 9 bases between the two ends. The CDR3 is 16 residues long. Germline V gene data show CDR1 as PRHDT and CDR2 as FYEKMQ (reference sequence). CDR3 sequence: CASSLGGPASYNEQFF. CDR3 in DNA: TGTGCCAGCAGCTTAGGGGGCCCAGCCTCCTACAATGAGCAGTTCTTC.